This TCR beta chain emerged from a study of T cell responses to AZD1222 COVID-19 vaccine. The study, taken as a whole, reports: Clonal diversity was possibly underestimated; the donors were predominantly white British and more often female. Spike-specific TCR repertoires showed rising breadth and depth after two AZD1222 doses. No repertoire was sampled before or during the peak T cell response, only after it.

Some clones are missing from TCRdb's copy, which holds only in-frame ones; the method was immunoSEQ multiplex PCR. The sample records roughly 98,000 clones, about nine tenths being singletons. About this clone itself: Its antigen is not known.

CDR3 size: 14 residues. Unmatched junction bases numbered 7, after V lost 6 bases and J lost 2 bases. CDR1 is MNHEY, CDR2 SVGAGI, per germline. Some second doses came at about 4 weeks and others at about 12 weeks; these were pooled. The sample in question was peripheral blood, obtained 28 days after the second AZD1222 dose. The TCR originated in an adult who received the AZD1222 COVID-19 vaccine. The chain joins TRBV6-5 to TRBJ2-7; 7 bases are shared with TRBD1. CDR3 in DNA: TGTGCCAGCAGGAGGGGACAGACCGCCTACGAGCAGTACTTC. This codes for CASRRGQTAYEQYF.